This T cell receptor beta chain appears in the sequencing data of a study of T cell responses to AZD1222 COVID-19 vaccine. Using immunoSEQ multiplex PCR, the repertoire was profiled, and TCRdb retains in-frame clones only, with some absent. The profile shows roughly 100,000 clones, roughly nine tenths of them singletons. Per the germline V gene, CDR1 is SQVTM and CDR2 is ANQGSEA. The CDR3 sequence is 12 residues long. V lost 7 bases and J 3 bases, leaving 12 bases between the germline ends. The sequence was obtained from an adult who received the AZD1222 COVID-19 vaccine. Sequences were derived from peripheral blood, sampled 28 days after the second AZD1222 dose. V gene TRBV29-1 combines with J gene TRBJ1-2, with a weak D call TRBD1 (5 bases). CDR3 sequence: CSGFREDYGYTF. For the CDR3, the DNA is TGCAGCGGGTTCAGGGAGGACTATGGCTACACCTTC.